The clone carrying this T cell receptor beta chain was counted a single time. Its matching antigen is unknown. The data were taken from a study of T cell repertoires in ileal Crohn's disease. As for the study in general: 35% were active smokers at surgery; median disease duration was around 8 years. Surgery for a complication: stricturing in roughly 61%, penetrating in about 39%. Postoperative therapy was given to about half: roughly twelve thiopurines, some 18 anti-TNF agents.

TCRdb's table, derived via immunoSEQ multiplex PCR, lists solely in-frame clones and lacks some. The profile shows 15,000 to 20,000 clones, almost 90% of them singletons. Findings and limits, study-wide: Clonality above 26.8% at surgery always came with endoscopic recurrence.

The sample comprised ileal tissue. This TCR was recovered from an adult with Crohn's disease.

CDR3 in amino acids: CASSPPSTGYEQYF. CDR3 bases: TGTGCCAGCTCACCACCCTCGACAGGCTACGAGCAGTACTTC. The gene calls are TRBV18 and TRBJ2-7, with D possibly TRBD1 on 6 matching bases. The CDR3 has 14 residues. Germline V gives CDR1 KGHSH, CDR2 LQKENI. Trimming took 0 bases from V and 3 from J, leaving 9 bases between them.